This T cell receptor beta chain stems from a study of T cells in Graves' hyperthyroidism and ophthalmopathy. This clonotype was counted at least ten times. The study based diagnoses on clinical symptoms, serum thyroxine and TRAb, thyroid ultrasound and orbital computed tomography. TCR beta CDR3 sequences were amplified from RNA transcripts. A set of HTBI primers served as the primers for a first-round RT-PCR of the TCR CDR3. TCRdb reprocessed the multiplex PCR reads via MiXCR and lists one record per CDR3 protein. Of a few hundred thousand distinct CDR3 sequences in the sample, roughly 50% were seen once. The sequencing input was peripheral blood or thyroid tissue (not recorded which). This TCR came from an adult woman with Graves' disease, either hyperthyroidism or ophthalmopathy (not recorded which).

In DNA, the CDR3 is TGTGCCAGCAGTCCACTTACAGGGTTCACCGGGGAGCTGTTTTTT. Translating it yields CASSPLTGFTGELFF. This rearrangement joins TRBV12-3 or TRBV12-4 to TRBJ2-2; D perhaps matches TRBD1 (6 bases). This CDR3 has 15 residues. The V end was cut by 5 bases, the J end by 4 bases, with 14 bases between.